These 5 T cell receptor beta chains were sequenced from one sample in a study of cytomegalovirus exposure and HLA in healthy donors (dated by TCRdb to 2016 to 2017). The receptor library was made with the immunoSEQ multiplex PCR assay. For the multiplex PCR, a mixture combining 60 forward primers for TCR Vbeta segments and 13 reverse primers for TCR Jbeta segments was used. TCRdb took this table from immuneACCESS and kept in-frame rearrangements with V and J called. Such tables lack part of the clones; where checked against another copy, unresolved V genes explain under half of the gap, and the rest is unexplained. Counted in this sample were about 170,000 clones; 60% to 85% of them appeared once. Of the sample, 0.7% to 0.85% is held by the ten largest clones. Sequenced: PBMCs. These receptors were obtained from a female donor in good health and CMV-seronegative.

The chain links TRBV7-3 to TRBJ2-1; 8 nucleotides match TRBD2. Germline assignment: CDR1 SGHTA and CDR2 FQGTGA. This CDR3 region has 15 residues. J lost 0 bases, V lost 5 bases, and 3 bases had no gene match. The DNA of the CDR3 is TGTGCCAGCAGCCGGGGGGGGGCCTCCTACAATGAGCAGTTCTTC. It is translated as CASSRGGASYNEQFF.

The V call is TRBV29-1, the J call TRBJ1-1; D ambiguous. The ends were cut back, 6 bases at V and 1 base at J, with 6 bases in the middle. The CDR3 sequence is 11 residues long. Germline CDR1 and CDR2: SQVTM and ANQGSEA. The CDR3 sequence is CSVRQNTEAFF. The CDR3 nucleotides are TGCAGCGTGCGTCAGAACACTGAAGCTTTCTTT.

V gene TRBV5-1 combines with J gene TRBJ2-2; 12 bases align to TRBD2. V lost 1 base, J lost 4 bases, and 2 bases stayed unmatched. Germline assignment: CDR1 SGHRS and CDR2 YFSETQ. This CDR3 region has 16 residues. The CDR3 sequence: CASSLTSGRSTGELFF. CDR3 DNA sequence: TGCGCCAGCAGCTTGACTAGCGGGAGGAGCACCGGGGAGCTGTTTTTT.

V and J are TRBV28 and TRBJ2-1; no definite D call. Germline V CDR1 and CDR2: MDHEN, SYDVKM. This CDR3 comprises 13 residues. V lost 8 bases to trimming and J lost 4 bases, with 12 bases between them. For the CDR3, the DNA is TGTGCCAGCGCCGGTCCGGGTTACAATGAGCAGTTCTTC. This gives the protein CASAGPGYNEQFF.

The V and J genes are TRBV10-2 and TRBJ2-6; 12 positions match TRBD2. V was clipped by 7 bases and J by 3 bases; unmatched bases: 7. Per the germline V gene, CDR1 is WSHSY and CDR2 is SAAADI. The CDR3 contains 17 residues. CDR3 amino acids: CASTSLAGGRGANVLTF. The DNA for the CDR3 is TGCGCCAGCACCTCCCTAGCGGGAGGGCGTGGGGCCAACGTCCTGACTTTC.